These T cell receptor beta chains were read from a single sample in a study of shared clonotypes between healthy human individuals. Only in-frame clones appear in the TCRdb table, and some are missing; sequencing was by immunoSEQ multiplex PCR. The sample carries over a million clones, 70% to 80% recorded once. The sequenced sample consisted of memory CD4+ T cells sorted from blood. These TCRs come from a man between 18 and 29 years old in good health. The CDR3 runs from the conserved cysteine through the conserved F or W. Each record gives: D gene, J gene, clone size, V gene, CDR3 DNA, CDR3 protein. A D gene is named only where the DNA matches it firmly. For some rows the clone size is stated as once, few or many, or as a class when expanded; others skip it.

TRBD2 | TRBJ2-7 | NA | TRBV23-1 | TGCGCCAGCAGTCATTTAGCGGGAGGGCCAAACTACGAGCAGTACTTC | CASSHLAGGPNYEQYF
TRBD2 | TRBJ2-5 | NA | TRBV5-1 | TGCGCCAGCAGCTTGGAGCTAGCGGTAGGAGAGACCCAGTACTTC | CASSLELAVGETQYF
NA | TRBJ1-1 | NA | TRBV5-1 | TGCGCCAGCAGCCCCATAAGGGGTGATAAGCCTGAAGCTTTCTTT | CASSPIRGDKPEAFF
NA | TRBJ2-7 | NA | TRBV18 | TGTGCCAGCTCAGCCCCCGGGTTCCTGGACACGACCTACGAGCAGTACTTC | CASSAPGFLDTTYEQYF
NA | TRBJ2-7 | NA | TRBV4-3 | TGCGCCAGCAGCCAAGAGGGCGGAGCCTACGAGCAGTACTTC | CASSQEGGAYEQYF
TRBD2 | TRBJ2-7 | NA | TRBV14 | TGTGCCAGCAGCCAAGGACGTCTGCGGGGGGGGAACTACGAGCAGTACTTC | CASSQGRLRGGNYEQYF
NA | TRBJ1-2 | NA | TRBV2 | TGTGCCAGCAGTGAAGGAGTCCTTTATGGCTACACCTTC | CASSEGVLYGYTF
NA | TRBJ1-2 | few | TRBV4-1 | TGCGCCAGCAGCCAAGAGGTGACAGTTAACTATGGCTACACCTTC | CASSQEVTVNYGYTF
NA | TRBJ2-3 | NA | TRBV10-3 | TGTGCCATCAGCCTGGGATCCCAAGGCACAGATACGCAGTATTTT | CAISLGSQGTDTQYF
TRBD1 | TRBJ2-5 | NA | TRBV11-2 | TGTGCCAGCAGCTTCCCGGGACAGGGGGCGCCGGGAGCAGAGACCCAGTACTTC | CASSFPGQGAPGAETQYF
NA | TRBJ2-5 | NA | TRBV10-3 | TGTGCCATCAGTGGGGGACCACTCGAAGGGGAGACCCAGTACTTC | CAISGGPLEGETQYF
NA | TRBJ2-2 | NA | TRBV2 | TGTGCCAGCAGTCCGCAGGGTGTCAACACCGGGGAGCTGTTTTTT | CASSPQGVNTGELFF
TRBD1 | TRBJ2-5 | NA | TRBV5-6 | TGTGCCAGCAGCGCCGTGACAGGGGGGGAGACCCAGTACTTC | CASSAVTGGETQYF
NA | TRBJ1-3 | many | TRBV4-3 | TGCGCCAGCAGCCAGAGAATGGGACAAGGAAACACCATATATTTT | CASSQRMGQGNTIYF
NA | TRBJ2-3 | NA | TRBV19 | TGTGCCAGTAGTATAGCCACTGGTCGGGCAGATACGCAGTATTTT | CASSIATGRADTQYF
TRBD1 | TRBJ1-6 | NA | TRBV2 | TGTGCCAGCGTGGGACAGATTAATTCACCCCTCCACTTT | CASVGQINSPLHF
TRBD1 | TRBJ2-3 | NA | TRBV6-5 | TGTGCCAGCAGTTTGGGACAGGGGGGGACAGATACGCAGTATTTT | CASSLGQGGTDTQYF
NA | TRBJ2-5 | NA | TRBV11-3 | TGTGCCAGCAGCTTAGGCTCAGGGGAGACCCAGTACTTC | CASSLGSGETQYF
NA | TRBJ2-5 | NA | TRBV25-1 | TGTGCCAGCGCTGTGGGGGGGGGCTTCCAAGAGACCCAGTACTTC | CASAVGGGFQETQYF
NA | TRBJ2-1 | NA | TRBV2 | TGTGCCAGCAGTGAATTGGGTAGAGTGGTCTTC | CASSELGRVVF
TRBD1 | TRBJ2-7 | many | TRBV5-4 | TGTGCCAGCAGCTTGGGATTCGGACAGGGGGGCGAGCAGTACTTC | CASSLGFGQGGEQYF
TRBD2 | TRBJ2-7 | NA | TRBV4-2 | TGTGCCAGCAGCCTAGATGCGGGACTATCCTACGAGCAGTACTTC | CASSLDAGLSYEQYF
NA | TRBJ1-3 | NA | TRBV25-1 | TGTGCCAGCAGTGACCCGGGGCGCTCTGGAAACACCATATATTTT | CASSDPGRSGNTIYF
TRBD2 | TRBJ2-2 | NA | TRBV7-9 | TGTGCCAGCAGCTCCGGGCTAGCGGGGGTGTACACCGGGGAGCTGTTTTTT | CASSSGLAGVYTGELFF
NA | TRBJ1-4 | NA | TRBV6-1 | TGTGCCACCAAGCTCCGGAATGAAAAACTGTTTTTT | CATKLRNEKLFF
NA | TRBJ2-4 | NA | TRBV2 | TGTGCCAGCAGTTTAAACCGTGAAAACATTCAGTACTTC | CASSLNRENIQYF
NA | TRBJ1-2 | NA | TRBV5-4 | TGTGCCAGCAGCTTGGAACGAGGGGGGAATGGCTACACCTTC | CASSLERGGNGYTF
TRBD1 | TRBJ1-6 | few | TRBV2 | TGTGCCAGCCGCTTAGGGACAGGGAGTTCACCCCTCCACTTT | CASRLGTGSSPLHF
NA | TRBJ1-1 | NA | TRBV6-1 | TGTGCCAGCAGTGAGGGCATTACACGGACTGAAGCTTTCTTT | CASSEGITRTEAFF
NA | TRBJ2-2 | NA | TRBV7-2 | TGTGCCAGCAGCCCCAGAGAAGGGAGGCCGGGGACCGGGGAGCTGTTTTTT | CASSPREGRPGTGELFF
NA | TRBJ1-5 | NA | TRBV27 | TGTGCCAGCAGGCCCGACAGGACCTACAATCAGCCCCAGCATTTT | CASRPDRTYNQPQHF
NA | TRBJ2-7 | few | TRBV18 | TGTGCCAGCTCCTTCGACAGTTACGAGCAGTACTTC | CASSFDSYEQYF
NA | TRBJ2-5 | NA | TRBV27 | TGTGCCAGCAGTCCCACATCCTGGACAGAACAAGAGACCCAGTACTTC | CASSPTSWTEQETQYF
NA | TRBJ2-5 | NA | TRBV9 | TGTGCCAGCAGCGGACTAGAGAGGCAAGAGACCCAGTACTTC | CASSGLERQETQYF
TRBD2 | TRBJ2-3 | NA | TRBV6-1 | TGTGCCAGCAGTGAATCTAGCGGGAGGACAGATACGCAGTATTTT | CASSESSGRTDTQYF
TRBD2 | TRBJ2-5 | NA | TRBV5-1 | TGCGCCAGCAGCTTGGGTGGTAGCGGGGGTATCCAAGAGACCCAGTACTTC | CASSLGGSGGIQETQYF
TRBD1 | TRBJ2-7 | once | TRBV7-9 | TGTGCCAGCAGCTTAGACAGGGGCACCTACGAGCAGTACTTC | CASSLDRGTYEQYF
TRBD1 | TRBJ2-7 | NA | TRBV9 | TGTGCCAGCAGCGTAGGAGAGGGACAGGGGACCTACGAGCAGTACTTC | CASSVGEGQGTYEQYF
NA | TRBJ2-7 | NA | TRBV5-4 | TGTGCCAGCAGCTCGGCCGGGGTTTACGAGCAGTACTTC | CASSSAGVYEQYF